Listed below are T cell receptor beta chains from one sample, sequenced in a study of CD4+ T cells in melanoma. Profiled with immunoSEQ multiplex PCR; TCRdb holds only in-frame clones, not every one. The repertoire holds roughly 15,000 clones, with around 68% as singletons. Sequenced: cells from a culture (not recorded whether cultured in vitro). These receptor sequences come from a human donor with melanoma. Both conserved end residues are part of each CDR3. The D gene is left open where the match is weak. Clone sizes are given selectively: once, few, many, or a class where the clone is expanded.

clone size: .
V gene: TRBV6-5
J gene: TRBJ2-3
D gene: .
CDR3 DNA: TGTGCCAGCAGTTCCCCGTCTCAGGGAAGGGGAGATACGCAGTATTTT
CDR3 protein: CASSSPSQGRGDTQYF

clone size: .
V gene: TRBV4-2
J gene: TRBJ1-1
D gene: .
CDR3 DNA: TGTGCCAGCAGCTTACTACGTAGTTTTGTGAACACTGAAGCTTTCTTT
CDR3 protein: CASSLLRSFVNTEAFF

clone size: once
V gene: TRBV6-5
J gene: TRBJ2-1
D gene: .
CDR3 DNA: TGTGCCAGCAGTCGGGACTTCTTAGAGTACAATGAGCAGTTCTTC
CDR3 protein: CASSRDFLEYNEQFF

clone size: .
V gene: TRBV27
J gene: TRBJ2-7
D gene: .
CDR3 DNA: TGTGCCAGCAGTTTAAGACCCCCAGGGGTTTATTTCGCTTACGAGCAGTACTTC
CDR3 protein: CASSLRPPGVYFAYEQYF

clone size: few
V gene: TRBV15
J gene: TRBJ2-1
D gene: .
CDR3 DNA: TGTGCCACCAGCAGGGCAACAGGGTCCTACAATGAGCAGTTCTTC
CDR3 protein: CATSRATGSYNEQFF

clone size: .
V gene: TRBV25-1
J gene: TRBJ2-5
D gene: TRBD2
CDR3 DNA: TGTGCCAGCAGTGAATATAGCGGGGTCGAGACCCAGTACTTC
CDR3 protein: CASSEYSGVETQYF

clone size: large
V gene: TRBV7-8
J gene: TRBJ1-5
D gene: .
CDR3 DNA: TGTGCCAGCAGCTTAGCAGGACAGCCCCAGCATTTT
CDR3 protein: CASSLAGQPQHF

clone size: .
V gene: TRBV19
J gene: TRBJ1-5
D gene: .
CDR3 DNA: TGTGCCAGTAGTACCCCTCGTTCCAGGGGATTTCAGCCCCAGCATTTT
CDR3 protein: CASSTPRSRGFQPQHF

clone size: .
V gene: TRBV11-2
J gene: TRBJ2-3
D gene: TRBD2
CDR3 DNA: TGTGCCAGCAGCTCACCATCACTAGCGGGGGGCCCAGATACGCAGTATTTT
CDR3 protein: CASSSPSLAGGPDTQYF

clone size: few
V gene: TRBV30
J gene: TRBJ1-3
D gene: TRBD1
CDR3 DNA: TGTGCCGCTGGACAGGGGAGGGCCACCATATATTTT
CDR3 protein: CAAGQGRATIYF

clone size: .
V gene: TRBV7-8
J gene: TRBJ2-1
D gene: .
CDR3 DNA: TGTGCCAGCAGCCCCAATTTTGCCCGTCCCTATGAGCAGTTCTTC
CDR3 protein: CASSPNFARPYEQFF

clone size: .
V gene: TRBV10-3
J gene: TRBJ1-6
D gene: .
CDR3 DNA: TGTGCCATCAGCGGGGGTTCCCTTTCACCCCTCCACTTT
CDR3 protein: CAISGGSLSPLHF

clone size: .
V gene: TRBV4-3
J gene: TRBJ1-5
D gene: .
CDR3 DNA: TGCGCCAGCAGCCAAGATGAGGGGGGTAATCAGCCCCAGCATTTT
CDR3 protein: CASSQDEGGNQPQHF

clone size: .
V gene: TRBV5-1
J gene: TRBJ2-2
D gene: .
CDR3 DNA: TGCGCCAGCAGCTCTGCCTCTACCGGGGAGCTGTTTTTT
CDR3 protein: CASSSASTGELFF

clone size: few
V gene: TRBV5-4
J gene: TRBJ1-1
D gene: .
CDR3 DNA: TGTGCCTACACGGCAGCCAGATCTGAAGCTTTCTTT
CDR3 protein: CAYTAARSEAFF

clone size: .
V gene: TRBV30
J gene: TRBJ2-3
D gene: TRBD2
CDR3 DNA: TGTGCCTGGAGAACCATCTCCGCGGGGGGGGAGTATTTT
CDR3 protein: CAWRTISAGGEYF

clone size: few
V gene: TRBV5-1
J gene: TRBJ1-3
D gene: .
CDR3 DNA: TGCGCCAGCAGCTTGGTTGGCGTTCCTGGAAACACCATATATTTT
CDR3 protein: CASSLVGVPGNTIYF

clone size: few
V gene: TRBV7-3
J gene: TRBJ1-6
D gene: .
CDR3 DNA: TGTGCCAGCAGCACTGCAGGGGATTCACCCCTCCACTTT
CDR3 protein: CASSTAGDSPLHF

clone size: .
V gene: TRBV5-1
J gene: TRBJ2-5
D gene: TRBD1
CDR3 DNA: TGCGCCAGCAGCGCCTACAGGGGAACCGGGACCCAGTACTTC
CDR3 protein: CASSAYRGTGTQYF

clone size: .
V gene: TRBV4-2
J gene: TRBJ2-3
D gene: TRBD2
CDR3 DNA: TGTGCCAGCAGCTTGGGAGCGGGGGTTAGCACAGATACGCAGTATTTT
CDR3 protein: CASSLGAGVSTDTQYF

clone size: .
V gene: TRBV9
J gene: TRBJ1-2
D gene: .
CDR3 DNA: TGTGCCAGCAGCGTAGAAAGGGGCTATGGCTACACCTTC
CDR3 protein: CASSVERGYGYTF

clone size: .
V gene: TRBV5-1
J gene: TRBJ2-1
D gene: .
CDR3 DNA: TGCGCCAGCAGCTTGGAATCGGACATTGGGCAGTTCTTC
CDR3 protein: CASSLESDIGQFF

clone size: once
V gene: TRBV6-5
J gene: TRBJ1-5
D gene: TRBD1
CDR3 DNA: TGTGCCAGCAGCCTAACAGGGGGCAGCAATCAGCCCCAGCATTTT
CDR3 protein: CASSLTGGSNQPQHF

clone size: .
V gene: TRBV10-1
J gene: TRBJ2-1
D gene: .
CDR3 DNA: TGCGCCAGCAGTCCGGGACTTCGCAATGAGCAGTTCTTC
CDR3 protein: CASSPGLRNEQFF

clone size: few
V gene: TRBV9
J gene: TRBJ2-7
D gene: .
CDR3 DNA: TGTGCCAGCAGCGTATCCCCACAAACCTACGAGCAGTACTTC
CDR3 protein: CASSVSPQTYEQYF

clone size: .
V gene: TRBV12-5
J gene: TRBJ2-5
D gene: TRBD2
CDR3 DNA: TGTGCTAGTGGTTTAGGGCTAGCGGGGGCCTCGCAAGAGACCCAGTACTTC
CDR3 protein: CASGLGLAGASQETQYF

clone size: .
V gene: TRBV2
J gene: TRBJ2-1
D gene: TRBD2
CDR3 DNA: TGTGCCAGCAGCTCCTTAGCGGGGGGGCTGACTGGAGAGCAGTTCTTC
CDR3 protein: CASSSLAGGLTGEQFF

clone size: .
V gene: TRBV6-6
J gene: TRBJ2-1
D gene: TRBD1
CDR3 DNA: TGTGCCAGCAGTTACCCGTCCCGGGACAGGGTTGAGCAGTTCTTC
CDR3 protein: CASSYPSRDRVEQFF

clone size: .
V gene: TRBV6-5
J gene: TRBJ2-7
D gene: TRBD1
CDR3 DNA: TGTGCCAGCAGAACAGGGGCGTCCTACGAGCAGTACTTC
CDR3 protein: CASRTGASYEQYF

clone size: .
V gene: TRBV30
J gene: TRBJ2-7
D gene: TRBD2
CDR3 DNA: TGTGCCTGGGGCTGGGGGCTAGCGGGGCGGTACGAGCAGTACTTC
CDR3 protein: CAWGWGLAGRYEQYF

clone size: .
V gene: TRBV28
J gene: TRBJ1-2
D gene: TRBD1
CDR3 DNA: TGTGCCAGCAGAATTGACAGGGGCTATGGCTACACCTTC
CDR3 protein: CASRIDRGYGYTF

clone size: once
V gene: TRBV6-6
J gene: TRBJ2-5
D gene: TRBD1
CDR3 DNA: TGTGCCACTTCGGACAGGGGCCAGTACCAAGAGACCCAGTACTTC
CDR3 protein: CATSDRGQYQETQYF

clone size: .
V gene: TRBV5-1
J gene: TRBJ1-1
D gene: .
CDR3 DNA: TGCGCCAGCAGCTTCGGGGGTCCCATGAACACTGAAGCTTTCTTT
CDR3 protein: CASSFGGPMNTEAFF

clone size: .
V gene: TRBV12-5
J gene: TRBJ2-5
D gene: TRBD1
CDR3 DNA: TGTGCTAGTGGTTTAGGGACAGGGGTCCCCGAAGAGACCCAGTACTTC
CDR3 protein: CASGLGTGVPEETQYF

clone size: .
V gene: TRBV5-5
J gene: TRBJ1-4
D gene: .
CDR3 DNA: TGTGCCAGCAGCCCGCTTGGGGAAGGCGAAAAACTGTTTTTT
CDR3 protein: CASSPLGEGEKLFF

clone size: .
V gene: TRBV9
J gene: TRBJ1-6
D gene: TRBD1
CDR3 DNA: TGTGCCAGCAGCCCCCGAGGGGGCTGGAATTCACCCCTCCACTTT
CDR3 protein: CASSPRGGWNSPLHF

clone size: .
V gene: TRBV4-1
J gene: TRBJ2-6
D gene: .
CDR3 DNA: TGCGCCAGCAGCCAAGCAGGGATTCACTCTGGGGCCAACGTCCTGACTTTC
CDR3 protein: CASSQAGIHSGANVLTF

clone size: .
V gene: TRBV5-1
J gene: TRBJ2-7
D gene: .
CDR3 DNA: TGCGCCAGCAGCTTAGGGGGGAGCTCCTACGAGCAGTACTTC
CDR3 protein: CASSLGGSSYEQYF

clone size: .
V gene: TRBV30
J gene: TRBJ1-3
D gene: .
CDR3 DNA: TGTGCCTGGGGGACTGCGGGCAACACCATATATTTT
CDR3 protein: CAWGTAGNTIYF

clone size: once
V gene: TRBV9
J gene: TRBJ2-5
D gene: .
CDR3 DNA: TGTGCCAGCAGCGTAGACAAGGGGCTAGGAGAGACCCAGTACTTC
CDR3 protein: CASSVDKGLGETQYF

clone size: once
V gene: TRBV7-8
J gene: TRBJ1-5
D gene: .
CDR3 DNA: TGTGCCAGCAGCTTAATTCCAGGGGGCAATCAGCCCCAGCATTTT
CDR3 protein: CASSLIPGGNQPQHF

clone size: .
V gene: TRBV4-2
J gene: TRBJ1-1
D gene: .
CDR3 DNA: TGTGCCAGCAGCTTACAGGGTGGGAACACTGAAGCTTTCTTT
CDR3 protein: CASSLQGGNTEAFF

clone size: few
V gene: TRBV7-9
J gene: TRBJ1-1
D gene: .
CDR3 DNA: TGTGCCAGCGTACAGAAATTGAACACTGAAGCTTTCTTT
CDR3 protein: CASVQKLNTEAFF

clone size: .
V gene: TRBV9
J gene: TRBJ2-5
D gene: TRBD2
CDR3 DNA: TGTGCCAGCAGCACTCCTTTGGGGCTAGCGGGGGGTGAGACCCAGTACTTC
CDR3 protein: CASSTPLGLAGGETQYF

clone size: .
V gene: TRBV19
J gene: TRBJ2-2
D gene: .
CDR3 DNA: TGTGCCACGGCGGGGACGGTGAACACCGGGGAGCTGTTTTTT
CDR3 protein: CATAGTVNTGELFF

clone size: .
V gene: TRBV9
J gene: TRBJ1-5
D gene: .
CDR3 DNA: TGTGCCAGCAGCCCACCGGGAAGGGATCAGCCCCAGCATTTT
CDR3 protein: CASSPPGRDQPQHF

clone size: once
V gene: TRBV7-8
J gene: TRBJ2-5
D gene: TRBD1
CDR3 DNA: TGTGCCAGCAGCTTAACAGGGGGGCTGGCCCAGTACTTC
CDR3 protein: CASSLTGGLAQYF

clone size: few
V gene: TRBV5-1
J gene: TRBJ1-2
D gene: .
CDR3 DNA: TGCGCCAGCAGCTTGACTACTCTATCAGGAGGCTACACCTTC
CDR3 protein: CASSLTTLSGGYTF

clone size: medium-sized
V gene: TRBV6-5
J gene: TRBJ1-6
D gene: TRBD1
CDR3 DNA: TGTGCCAGCAGTTACGGATCAGGGGGCCATTCACCCCTCCACTTT
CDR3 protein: CASSYGSGGHSPLHF

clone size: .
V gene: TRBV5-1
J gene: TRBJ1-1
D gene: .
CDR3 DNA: TGCGCCAGCAGCGACGTATACACTGAAGCTTTCTTT
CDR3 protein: CASSDVYTEAFF

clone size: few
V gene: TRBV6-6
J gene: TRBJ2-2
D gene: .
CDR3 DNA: TGTGCCAGCCAAGGAGGGGTGGGCACCGGGGAGCTGTTTTTT
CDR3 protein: CASQGGVGTGELFF

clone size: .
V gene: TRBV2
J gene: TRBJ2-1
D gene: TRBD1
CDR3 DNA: TGTGCCAGCACCCGACAGGGGAACATGAATGAGCAGTTCTTC
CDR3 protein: CASTRQGNMNEQFF

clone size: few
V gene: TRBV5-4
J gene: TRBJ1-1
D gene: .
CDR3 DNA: TGTGCCAGCAGCCCCGGTGGGCATAGGGTGAACACTGAAGCTTTCTTT
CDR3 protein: CASSPGGHRVNTEAFF